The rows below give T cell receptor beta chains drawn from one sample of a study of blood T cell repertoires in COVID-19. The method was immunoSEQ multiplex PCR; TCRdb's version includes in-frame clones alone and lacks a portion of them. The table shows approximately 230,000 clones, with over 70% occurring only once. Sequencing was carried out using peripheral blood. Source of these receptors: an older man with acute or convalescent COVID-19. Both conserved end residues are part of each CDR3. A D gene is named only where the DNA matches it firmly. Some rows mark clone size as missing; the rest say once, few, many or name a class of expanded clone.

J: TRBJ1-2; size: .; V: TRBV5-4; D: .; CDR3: CASSLVGSSNYGYTF; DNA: TGTGCCAGCAGCTTGGTTGGCAGTTCTAACTATGGCTACACCTTC
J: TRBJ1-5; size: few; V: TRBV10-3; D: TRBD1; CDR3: CAISGDRGLGQPQHF; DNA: TGTGCCATCAGTGGGGACAGGGGGCTAGGTCAGCCCCAGCATTTT
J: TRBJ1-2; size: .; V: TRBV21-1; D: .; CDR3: CASSKRRITSGYTF; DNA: TGTGCCAGCAGCAAAAGAAGGATCACTAGTGGCTACACCTTC
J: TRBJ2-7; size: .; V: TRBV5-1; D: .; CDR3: CASKEGTSSYEQYF; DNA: TGCGCCAGCAAAGAGGGAACTAGCTCCTACGAGCAGTACTTC
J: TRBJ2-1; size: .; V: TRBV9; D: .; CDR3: CASSVNPLGNEQFF; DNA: TGTGCCAGCAGCGTAAATCCCCTAGGAAATGAGCAGTTCTTC
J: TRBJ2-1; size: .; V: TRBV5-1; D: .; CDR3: CASSLDPGSYNEQFF; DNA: TGCGCCAGCAGCTTGGATCCCGGCTCCTACAATGAGCAGTTCTTC
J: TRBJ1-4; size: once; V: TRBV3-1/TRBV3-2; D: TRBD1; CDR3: CASSDDHRGREKLFF; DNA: TGTGCCAGCAGCGACGACCACAGGGGACGTGAAAAACTGTTTTTT
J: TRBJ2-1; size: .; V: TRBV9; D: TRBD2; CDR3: CASSVRSGGSSYNEQFF; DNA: TGTGCCAGCAGCGTACGTAGCGGGGGCTCCTCCTACAATGAGCAGTTCTTC
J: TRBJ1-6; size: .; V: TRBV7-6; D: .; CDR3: CASSRRDTSSYNSPLHF; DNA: TGTGCCAGCAGCCGCCGGGACACCAGCTCCTATAATTCACCCCTCCACTTT
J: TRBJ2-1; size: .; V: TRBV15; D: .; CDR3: CATSRDSGSLLSEQFF; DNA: TGTGCCACCAGCAGAGATAGTGGGAGTTTGTTGAGTGAGCAGTTCTTC
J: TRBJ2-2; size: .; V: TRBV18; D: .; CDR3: CASSLQGTNTGELFF; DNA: TGTGCCAGCTCGTTACAGGGTACGAACACCGGGGAGCTGTTTTTT
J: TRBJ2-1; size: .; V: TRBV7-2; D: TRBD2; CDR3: CASSLAGGVSNEQFF; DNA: TGTGCCAGCAGCTTAGCCGGGGGGGTATCCAATGAGCAGTTCTTC
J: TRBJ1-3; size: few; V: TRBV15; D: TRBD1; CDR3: CATSREGQSGNTIYF; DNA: TGTGCCACCAGCAGAGAGGGACAGAGTGGAAACACCATATATTTT
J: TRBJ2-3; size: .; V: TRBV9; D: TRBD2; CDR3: CASSPTSGNSGTDTQYF; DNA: TGTGCCAGCAGCCCCACTAGCGGGAATTCGGGCACAGATACGCAGTATTTT
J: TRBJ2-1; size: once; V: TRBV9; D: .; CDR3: CASSEPGLHEQFF; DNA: TGTGCCAGCAGCGAGCCAGGGCTCCATGAGCAGTTCTTC
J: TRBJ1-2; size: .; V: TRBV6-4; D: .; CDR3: CASSGAGPYGYTF; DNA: TGTGCCAGCAGTGGAGCAGGGCCCTATGGCTACACCTTC
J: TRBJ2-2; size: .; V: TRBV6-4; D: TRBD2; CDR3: CASSAGLAAGELFF; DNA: TGTGCCAGCAGCGCGGGACTAGCTGCAGGGGAGCTGTTTTTT
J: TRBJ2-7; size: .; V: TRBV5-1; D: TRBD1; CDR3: CASSFQGASYEQYF; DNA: TGCGCCAGCAGCTTCCAGGGGGCGAGCTACGAGCAGTACTTC
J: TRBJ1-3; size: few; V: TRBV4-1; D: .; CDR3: CASSQAGGSGNTIYF; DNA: TGCGCCAGCAGCCAAGCGGGGGGCTCTGGAAACACCATATATTTT
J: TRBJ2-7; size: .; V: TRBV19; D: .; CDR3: CASSIQGGPYEQYF; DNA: TGTGCCAGTAGTATACAGGGGGGACCCTACGAGCAGTACTTC
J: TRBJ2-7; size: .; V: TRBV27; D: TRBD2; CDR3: CASSSPGLAGGREQYF; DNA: TGTGCCAGCAGTTCACCGGGACTAGCGGGAGGGCGAGAGCAGTACTTC
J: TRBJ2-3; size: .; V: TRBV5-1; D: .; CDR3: CASSLGYGGLDTQYF; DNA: TGCGCCAGCAGCTTGGGTTATGGCGGCCTTGATACGCAGTATTTT
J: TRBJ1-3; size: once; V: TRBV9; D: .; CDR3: CASSVGGDAGNTIYF; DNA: TGTGCCAGCAGCGTAGGGGGAGATGCTGGAAACACCATATATTTT
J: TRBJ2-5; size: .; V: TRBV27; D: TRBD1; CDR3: CASSPVYRGYQETQYF; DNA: TGTGCCAGCAGCCCCGTCTACAGGGGGTACCAAGAGACCCAGTACTTC
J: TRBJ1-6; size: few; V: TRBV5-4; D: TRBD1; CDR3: CASSSTGDWSNSPLHF; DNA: TGTGCCAGCAGCTCAACAGGGGATTGGAGTAATTCACCCCTCCACTTT
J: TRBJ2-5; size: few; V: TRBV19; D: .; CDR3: CASSMGPVKTQYF; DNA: TGTGCCAGTAGTATGGGCCCCGTGAAGACCCAGTACTTC
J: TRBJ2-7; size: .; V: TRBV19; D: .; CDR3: CASSPQPSYEQYF; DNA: TGTGCCAGTAGTCCACAACCCTCCTACGAGCAGTACTTC
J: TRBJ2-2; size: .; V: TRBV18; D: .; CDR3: CASSTPAGGGRAGELFF; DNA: TGTGCCAGCTCCACACCTGCCGGAGGGGGCCGGGCCGGGGAGCTGTTTTTT
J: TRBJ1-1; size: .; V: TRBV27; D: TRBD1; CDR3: CASTRQGSGEAFF; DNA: TGTGCCAGCACCCGACAGGGGTCTGGTGAAGCTTTCTTT
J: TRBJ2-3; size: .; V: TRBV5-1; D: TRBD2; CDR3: CASSLAGEVDTQYF; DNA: TGCGCCAGCAGTCTAGCGGGGGAGGTAGATACGCAGTATTTT
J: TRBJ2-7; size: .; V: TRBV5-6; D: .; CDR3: CASSLIGDRGYEQYF; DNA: TGTGCCAGCAGCTTAATAGGGGATAGGGGGTACGAGCAGTACTTC
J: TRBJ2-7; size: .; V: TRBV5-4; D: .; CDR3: CASSLEGPSYEQYF; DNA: TGTGCCAGCAGCTTGGAGGGGCCCTCCTACGAGCAGTACTTC
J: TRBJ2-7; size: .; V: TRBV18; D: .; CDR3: CASSPTRSSYEQYF; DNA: TGTGCCAGCTCACCCACTCGAAGCTCCTACGAGCAGTACTTC
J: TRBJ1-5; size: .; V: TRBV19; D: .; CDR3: CASSIEAHQPQHF; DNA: TGTGCCAGTAGTATAGAAGCGCATCAGCCCCAGCATTTT
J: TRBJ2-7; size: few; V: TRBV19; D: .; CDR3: CASSRWANAPYEQYF; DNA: TGTGCCAGTAGCCGTTGGGCAAACGCCCCCTACGAGCAGTACTTC
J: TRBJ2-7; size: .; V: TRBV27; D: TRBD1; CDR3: CASSLSQGAYEQYF; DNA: TGTGCCAGCAGTTTATCCCAGGGGGCCTACGAGCAGTACTTC
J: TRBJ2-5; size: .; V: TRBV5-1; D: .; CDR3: CASSSTGWSETQYF; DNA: TGCGCCAGCAGCTCAACAGGGTGGTCGGAGACCCAGTACTTC
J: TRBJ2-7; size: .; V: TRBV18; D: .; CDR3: CASSPASYEQYF; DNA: TGTGCCAGCTCACCAGCGAGCTACGAGCAGTACTTC
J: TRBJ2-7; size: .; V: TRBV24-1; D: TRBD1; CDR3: CATSDTGTAKRYF; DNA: TGTGCCACCAGTGATACCGGGACAGCGAAACGGTACTTC
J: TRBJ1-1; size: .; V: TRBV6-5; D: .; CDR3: CASRPSGRSVAFF; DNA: TGTGCCAGCAGACCCTCAGGTCGCTCCGTAGCTTTCTTT
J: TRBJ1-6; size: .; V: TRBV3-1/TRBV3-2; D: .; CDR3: CASSPTVNSPLHF; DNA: TGTGCCAGCAGTCCTACAGTCAATTCACCCCTCCACTTT
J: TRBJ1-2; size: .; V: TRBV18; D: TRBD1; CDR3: CASSPPTGNYGYTF; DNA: TGTGCCAGCTCACCACCGACAGGGAATTATGGCTACACCTTC
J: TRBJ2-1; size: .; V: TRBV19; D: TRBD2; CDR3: CASSLRGGLVGEQFF; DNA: TGTGCCAGTAGTCTGCGGGGGGGCCTCGTCGGTGAGCAGTTCTTC
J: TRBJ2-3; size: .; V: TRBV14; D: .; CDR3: CASSRIAANTDTQYF; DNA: TGTGCCAGCAGCCGGATAGCGGCAAACACAGATACGCAGTATTTT
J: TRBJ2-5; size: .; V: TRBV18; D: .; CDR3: CASSPPQGQETQYF; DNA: TGTGCCAGCTCACCTCCACAGGGTCAAGAGACCCAGTACTTC
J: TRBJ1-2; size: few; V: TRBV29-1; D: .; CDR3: CSVEKGGYGYTF; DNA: TGCAGCGTTGAGAAGGGAGGCTATGGCTACACCTTC
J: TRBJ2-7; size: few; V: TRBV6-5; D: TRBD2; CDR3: CASKSGGSSYEQYF; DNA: TGTGCCAGCAAATCGGGGGGGAGCTCCTACGAGCAGTACTTC
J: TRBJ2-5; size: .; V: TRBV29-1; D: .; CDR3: CSVESAGETQYF; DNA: TGCAGCGTTGAATCTGCAGGGGAGACCCAGTACTTC
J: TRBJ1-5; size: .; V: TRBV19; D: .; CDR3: CASSQQGSYSNQPQHF; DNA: TGTGCCAGTAGTCAACAGGGCTCTTATAGCAATCAGCCCCAGCATTTT
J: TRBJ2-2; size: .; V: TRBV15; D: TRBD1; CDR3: CATRREKPTGTGNTGELFF; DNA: TGTGCCACCAGGAGAGAGAAACCGACCGGGACAGGGAACACCGGGGAGCTGTTTTTT
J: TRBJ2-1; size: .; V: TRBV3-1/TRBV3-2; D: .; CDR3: CASSQADNEQFF; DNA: TGTGCCAGCAGCCAAGCGGACAATGAGCAGTTCTTC
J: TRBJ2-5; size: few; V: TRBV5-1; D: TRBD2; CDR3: CASSLPSSGIETQYF; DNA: TGCGCCAGCAGCTTGCCTTCTAGCGGGATCGAGACCCAGTACTTC
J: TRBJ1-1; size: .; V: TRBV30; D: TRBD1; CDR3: CAWSLNLGQVNTEAFF; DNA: TGTGCCTGGAGTCTAAACCTAGGACAGGTGAACACTGAAGCTTTCTTT